A single sample is the source of the 24 T cell receptor beta chains below, sequenced in a study of T cell responses to AZD1222 COVID-19 vaccine. TCRdb's copy holds only in-frame clones and misses some; the assay was immunoSEQ multiplex PCR. The table shows 100,000 or so clones, with roughly 89% occurring only once. Sequences were derived from peripheral blood, sampled on day 0 of AZD1222 vaccination. These receptor sequences come from an adult in good health.

The CDR3 nucleotides read TGTGCCAGCAGTTACTTGTCAGGGCCTAACTATGGCTACACCTTC. This translates into CASSYLSGPNYGYTF. The V call is TRBV6-5, the J call TRBJ1-2, with a possible D match to TRBD1 (5 bases). V lost 1 base, J lost 0 bases, and 9 bases lay in between. The germline CDR1 and CDR2 sequences are MNHEY and SVGAGI. CDR3 length: 15 residues.

This chain joins TRBV3-1 (or the pseudogene TRBV3-2) and TRBJ1-5, with D maybe TRBD1 (5 bases). V was clipped by 1 base and J by 0 bases, with 13 bases between them. CDR3 length: 17 residues. The germline V gene has CDR1 LGHDT and CDR2 YNNKEL (reference sequence). CDR3 in amino acids: CASSQGVGGGSNQPQHF. CDR3 nucleotide sequence: TGTGCCAGCAGCCAAGGCGTTGGGGGGGGTAGCAATCAGCCCCAGCATTTT.

The gene calls are TRBV19 and TRBJ1-1; a possible D gene is TRBD1 (6 bases). Trimming pared 8 bases from V and 1 base from J, leaving 17 bases between. The CDR3 consists of 15 residues. Germline V gives CDR1 LNHDA, CDR2 SQIVND (reference sequence). The CDR3 here is CASGPGQFGNTEAFF. The CDR3, as DNA: TGTGCCAGTGGCCCCGGACAGTTTGGGAACACTGAAGCTTTCTTT.

The chain recombines TRBV5-1 with TRBJ1-5, with D perhaps matching TRBD1 (6 bases). Germline CDR1 and CDR2: SGHRS and YFSETQ. This CDR3 has 15 residues. V lost 3 bases and J lost 6, with 16 bases in between. The CDR3 nucleotides read TGCGCCAGCAGCTCCGATGGGGGGCCGGGTCAGCCCCAGCATTTT. Translation gives CASSSDGGPGQPQHF.

The chain links TRBV7-6 to TRBJ2-3; the D call may be TRBD1 or TRBD2 (6 bases each). V was cut by 0 bases and J by 2 bases, with 15 bases left in between. The CDR3 length is 17 residues. Germline CDR1 reads SGHVS; CDR2 reads FNYEAQ. CDR3 DNA sequence: TGTGCCAGCAGCTTAGCGTTGGGGGGCGTAACCACAGATACGCAGTATTTT. Translating it yields CASSLALGGVTTDTQYF.

This chain links TRBV29-1 with TRBJ2-1; D gene uncertain. CDR1 SQVTM and CDR2 ANQGSEA come from the germline V gene. The CDR3 is 12 amino acids. The V end lost 7 bases, the J end lost 15 bases, and 22 bases lay between the germline ends. The CDR3 DNA is TGCAGCGCCCAAGGTCCCCAGGTCCTAGGGTTCTTC. As protein: CSAQGPQVLGFF.

The rearrangement uses TRBV5-1 and TRBJ2-7; the D gene could be TRBD1 or TRBD2 (5 bases each). V was trimmed by 0 bases and J by 7 bases, leaving 14 bases between them. The CDR3 is 14 residues long. Germline V CDR1 and CDR2: SGHRS, YFSETQ. Here the CDR3 DNA reads TGCGCCAGCAGCTTGGGAGGGGCCCGGGGTGAGCAGTACTTC. Its translation is CASSLGGARGEQYF.

The rearrangement uses TRBV6-5 and TRBJ1-2, with unresolved D. This CDR3 contains 11 residues. Germline V CDR1 and CDR2: MNHEY, SVGAGI. Trimming shortened V by 8 bases and J by 8 bases, and 12 bases separated the two germline ends. The CDR3 region is CASPISFGYTF. The CDR3 region has the DNA TGTGCCAGCCCTATAAGCTTCGGCTACACCTTC.

In this sample, this clone turned up a few times. The chain joins TRBV5-6 to TRBJ1-1; no clear D gene. V shed 9 bases and J shed 0 bases, with 12 bases lying between them. The CDR3 loop spans 13 amino acids. Germline CDR1 reads SGHDT; CDR2 reads YYEEEE. The DNA for the CDR3 is TGTGCCACCTCGGAAGGGATGAACACTGAAGCTTTCTTT. Translated: CATSEGMNTEAFF.

Only a few counts were recorded for this clone. The chain employs TRBV11-3 and TRBJ2-5; D unresolved. V lost 1 base to trimming and J lost 0 bases, with 6 bases between them. CDR3 length: 14 residues. Germline V gene lookup returns CDR1 SGHNT and CDR2 YENEEA. The CDR3 protein is CASSLVRYQETQYF. DNA of the CDR3: TGTGCCAGCAGCTTAGTGCGGTACCAAGAGACCCAGTACTTC.

This clone was seen a handful of times. This chain joins TRBV7-2 and TRBJ1-5, with a possible D match to TRBD1 (5 bases). The germline gives CDR1 SGHTA, CDR2 FQGNSA. Trimming took 2 bases from V and 6 from J, leaving 5 bases between them. CDR3 length equals 12 residues. Here the CDR3 DNA reads TGTGCCAGCAGCTTAAGGGGTCAGCCCCAGCATTTT. It specifies CASSLRGQPQHF.

CDR3 loop: CASSFQGNSNQPQHF. The CDR3 coding sequence is TGTGCCAGCAGCTTCCAGGGGAATAGCAATCAGCCCCAGCATTTT. The chain has TRBV5-5 and TRBJ1-5; D perhaps matches TRBD1 (6 bases). This CDR3 region has 15 residues. CDR1 and CDR2 (germline): SGHKS, YYEKEE (reference sequence). The V end was cut by 2 bases, the J end by 0 bases, with 9 bases between. Drawing the rest from reference TRBV5-5 and TRBJ1-5, the complete variable domain is DAGVTQSPTHLIKTRGQQVTLRCSPISGHKSVSWYQQVLGQGPQFIFQYYEKEERGRGNFPDRFSARQFPNYSSELNVNALLLGDSALYLCASSFQGNSNQPQHFGDGTRLSIL.

This clone was observed once. The chain uses TRBV18 and TRBJ2-1; D unclear. The CDR3 totals 14 residues. Germline V gene data show CDR1 as KGHSH and CDR2 as LQKENI. V lost 1 base to trimming and J lost 0 bases, with 4 bases between them. The CDR3 region has the DNA TGTGCCAGCTCACCACAGAGCTCCTACAATGAGCAGTTCTTC. It encodes CASSPQSSYNEQFF.

The chain combines TRBV5-1 with TRBJ2-7; a weak D match, TRBD1 (6 bases). The germline gives CDR1 SGHRS, CDR2 YFSETQ. The CDR3 consists of 13 residues. V was trimmed by 4 bases and J by 2 bases, leaving 10 bases between them. CDR3 nucleotides: TGCGCCAGCAGCACAGGGAACACCTACGAGCAGTACTTC. Translated, it gives CASSTGNTYEQYF.

The genes are TRBV7-6 and TRBJ2-6; D possibly matches TRBD1 or TRBD2 (6 bases each). Trimming removed 5 bases from V and 4 bases from J, with 15 bases in between. This CDR3 region has 16 residues. Germline V gene sequence: CDR1 SGHVS, CDR2 FNYEAQ. The CDR3 nucleotides read TGTGCCAGCAGCCGAGGGGGGTTGAGCGGGGCCAACGTCCTGACTTTC. The encoded protein is CASSRGGLSGANVLTF. Together with reference TRBV7-6 and TRBJ2-6, the CDR3 gives the full variable domain: GAGVSQSPRYKVTKRGQDVALRCDPISGHVSLYWYRQALGQGPEFLTYFNYEAQQDKSGLPNDRFSAERPEGSISTLTIQRTEQRDSAMYRCASSRGGLSGANVLTFGAGSRLTVL.

This clone was counted a single time. This chain joins TRBV30 and TRBJ1-1; D possibly corresponds to TRBD1 (6 bases). Germline values: CDR1 GTSNPN, CDR2 SVGIG (reference sequence). V lost 0 bases to trimming and J lost 3 bases, with 11 bases between them. The CDR3 totals 14 residues. The CDR3 protein is CAWSVSPGDTEAFF. CDR3 bases: TGTGCCTGGAGTGTAAGTCCAGGGGACACTGAAGCTTTCTTT.

The CDR3 reads CASSLAPGGGNTIYF. The CDR3 region has the DNA TGTGCCAGCAGCCTGGCCCCTGGGGGAGGAAACACCATATATTTT. This sequence joins TRBV11-3 and TRBJ1-3; possible D gene TRBD1, 5 bases. CDR3 length: 15 residues. Germline loops: CDR1 SGHNT, CDR2 YENEEA. Between the trimmed V and J ends, which lost 5 bases and 4 bases, there was a span of 15 bases.

This clone appeared a single time. The rearrangement joins TRBV7-9 to TRBJ1-1; the D gene is possibly TRBD1 (5 bases). CDR1 and CDR2 from the germline V gene are SEHNR and FQNEAQ (reference sequence). This CDR3 region has 19 residues. V lost 6 bases and J lost 4, with 30 bases in between. CDR3 DNA sequence: TGTGCCAGCAGACCCGCGGGCAGGCAGGACACCATCCTGGGCACTGAAGCTTTCTTT. The encoded protein is CASRPAGRQDTILGTEAFF.

This sequence joins TRBV28 and TRBJ1-1; 10 bases fit TRBD1. This CDR3 spans 16 amino acids. V was clipped by 4 bases and J by 5 bases; unmatched bases: 10. In germline, CDR1 is MDHEN, CDR2 SYDVKM. CDR3 sequence: CASSSPGQGPVTEAFF. CDR3 in DNA: TGTGCCAGCAGTTCGCCGGGACAGGGGCCGGTAACTGAAGCTTTCTTT.

This chain uses TRBV10-3 with TRBJ1-1, with D unresolved. CDR1 is ENHRY, CDR2 SYGVKD, per germline. The ends were cut back, 0 bases at V and 1 base at J, with 15 bases in the middle. This CDR3 has 17 residues. CDR3 bases: TGTGCCATCAGTGAGTCGATCACCCCAGGCCAGAACACTGAAGCTTTCTTT. Protein product: CAISESITPGQNTEAFF.

The J gene is TRBJ1-1, the V gene TRBV2; D remains unclear. The germline V gene encodes CDR1 SNHLY and CDR2 FYNNEI. The CDR3 has 11 amino acids. V was pared by 5 bases and J by 0 bases, with 1 base between. This chain's CDR3 is CASSLNTEAFF. CDR3 bases: TGTGCCAGCAGTCTGAACACTGAAGCTTTCTTT.

V usage is TRBV19 and J usage is TRBJ1-1; 8 nucleotides line up with TRBD1. The CDR3 is 14 amino acids. V trimming: 7 bases; J trimming: 5 bases; junction bases outside the gene matches: 9. Germline-derived CDR1 and CDR2 are LNHDA and SQIVND (reference sequence). In nucleotides, the CDR3 is TGTGCCAGTACCGTGACAGGGGTCGGGACTGAAGCTTTCTTT. It specifies CASTVTGVGTEAFF.

V gene TRBV27 combines with J gene TRBJ1-1; 9 bases agree with TRBD1. Germline CDR1 reads MNHEY; CDR2 reads SMNVEV (reference sequence). The ends lost 5 bases at V and 10 bases at J; junction bases unmatched: 8. This CDR3 has 13 amino acids. CDR3 sequence: CASSRTGELGAFF. In DNA, the CDR3 is TGTGCCAGCAGTCGGACAGGGGAATTGGGAGCTTTCTTT.

This rearrangement joins TRBV7-9 to TRBJ2-1, with 7 bases fitting TRBD2. CDR3 length equals 13 residues. With 5 bases clipped from V and 9 bases from J, the junction kept 7 bases outside the gene matches. The V gene's germline CDR1 is SEHNR and CDR2 FQNEAQ (reference sequence). CDR3 amino acids: CASSHGGGGEQFF. CDR3 sequence (DNA): TGTGCCAGCAGCCATGGCGGGGGAGGTGAGCAGTTCTTC. The full variable domain, its missing parts supplied by reference TRBV7-9 and TRBJ2-1, is DTGVSQNPRHKITKRGQNVTFRCDPISEHNRLYWYRQTLGQGPEFLTYFQNEAQLEKSRLLSDRFSAERPKGSFSTLEIQRTEQGDSAMYLCASSHGGGGEQFFGPGTRLTVL.